The T cell receptor (beta chain) described here comes from a study of cytomegalovirus exposure and HLA in healthy donors. Details on this clone: Its antigen is unidentified.

Germline trimming cut 6 bases from V and 2 bases from J; bases unmatched to any gene: 5. The CDR3 covers 14 residues. In germline, CDR1 is SGHVS, CDR2 FQNEAQ. Overall study findings and caveats: Previous analysis showed most TCR beta V segments were productive about 90% or about 30% of the time. Later analysis associated a missense DCLRE1C variant with TCR beta V- and J-gene trimming. Reported findings show TCR beta sequences accurately forecast HLA-A and HLA-B alleles in most subjects.

Healthy people donating bone marrow made up the donors. PCR used 60 Vbeta primers and 13 Jbeta primers. Sequenced by immunoSEQ multiplex PCR; TCRdb stores in-frame clones only, minus some. The sample contains about 130,000 clones, roughly four fifths of which appear only once. The sequence came from a woman aged 45-59 years in good health and CMV-seropositive. The source material was PBMCs. V and J are TRBV7-8 and TRBJ2-5; 8 bases are a match to TRBD2. The CDR3, as DNA: TGTGCCAGCAGTTTTAGCGGGGCGCAAGAGACCCAGTACTTC. Its translation is CASSFSGAQETQYF.